Below, 4 T cell receptor beta chains from the same sample are listed, as sequenced in a study of OX40 agonist ivuxolimab in advanced cancers. The table came from immunoSEQ multiplex PCR; TCRdb's copy has only in-frame clones and leaves some out. The sample holds roughly 81,000 clones; 94% are singletons and the top ten take 9.5% to 11%. Sample: CD4+ or CD8+ T cells sorted from blood, taken in a trial of the OX40 agonist ivuxolimab. All receptors come from an adult with an advanced solid tumor such as melanoma, head and neck, liver or kidney cancer.

The V gene is TRBV30, the J gene TRBJ1-4; TRBD1 might be the D (5 bases). CDR1 GTSNPN and CDR2 SVGIG come from the germline V gene (reference sequence). This CDR3 is built from 14 residues. Trimming removed 3 bases from V and 8 bases from J, with 16 bases in between. The CDR3 is CAWREDRRDEKLFF. For the CDR3, the DNA is TGTGCCTGGAGGGAGGACCGCAGGGACGAAAAACTGTTTTTT. The whole variable domain, filled in from reference TRBV30 and TRBJ1-4, reads SQTIHQWPATLVQPVGSPLSLECTVEGTSNPNLYWYRQAAGRGLQLLFYSVGIGQISSEVPQNLSASRPQDRQFILSSKKLLLSDSGFYLCAWREDRRDEKLFFGSGTQLSVL.

This chain uses TRBV2 with TRBJ2-7; 9 nucleotides align to TRBD1. V lost 6 bases, J lost 2 bases, and 2 bases stayed unmatched. This CDR3 is built from 13 residues. Germline values: CDR1 SNHLY, CDR2 FYNNEI. DNA of the CDR3: TGTGCCAGCAGGGGACAGGGTCCCTACGAGCAGTACTTC. It yields the protein CASRGQGPYEQYF.

The rearrangement links TRBV19 to TRBJ2-5; D is unresolved. Trimming removed 3 bases from V and 3 bases from J, with 11 bases in between. Germline assignment: CDR1 LNHDA and CDR2 SQIVND (reference sequence). The CDR3 sequence is 14 residues long. The CDR3 sequence is CASSMMGNEETQYF. CDR3 DNA sequence: TGTGCCAGTAGTATGATGGGAAACGAAGAGACCCAGTACTTC.

The chain joins TRBV13 to TRBJ2-1, with 8 nucleotides matching TRBD2. Trimming at V came to 2 bases and at J to 8 bases, leaving 8 bases not matched to a gene. CDR3 length: 15 amino acids. CDR1 and CDR2 (germline): PRHDT, FYEKMQ (reference sequence). The CDR3 spells CASSLRGRSGDEQFF. As DNA, the CDR3 is TGTGCCAGCAGCTTACGCGGGAGGTCCGGAGATGAGCAGTTCTTC.